The clone carrying this T cell receptor (beta chain) appeared once. Its antigen is currently unknown. This sample is drawn from a study of T cell responses to AZD1222 COVID-19 vaccine. The study, taken as a whole, reports: Clonal diversity was possibly underestimated, and white British individuals and females predominated among donors.

Trimming pared 6 bases from V and 3 bases from J, leaving 18 bases between. The length of the CDR3 is 15 residues. From germline, CDR1 is MDHEN and CDR2 SYDVKM. Assay: immunoSEQ multiplex PCR; the TCRdb copy retains only in-frame clones and omits some. The table includes 150,000 to 200,000 clones, 94% detected once. The chain combines TRBV28 with TRBJ2-7; possibly TRBD1 or TRBD2 for D (5 bases each). Specimen: peripheral blood, collected on day 0 of AZD1222 vaccination. This TCR was sampled from an adult in good health. The CDR3 coding sequence is TGTGCCAGCAGCCCGGGGCCTCCGGACTTCTACGAGCAGTACTTC. The encoded protein is CASSPGPPDFYEQYF.